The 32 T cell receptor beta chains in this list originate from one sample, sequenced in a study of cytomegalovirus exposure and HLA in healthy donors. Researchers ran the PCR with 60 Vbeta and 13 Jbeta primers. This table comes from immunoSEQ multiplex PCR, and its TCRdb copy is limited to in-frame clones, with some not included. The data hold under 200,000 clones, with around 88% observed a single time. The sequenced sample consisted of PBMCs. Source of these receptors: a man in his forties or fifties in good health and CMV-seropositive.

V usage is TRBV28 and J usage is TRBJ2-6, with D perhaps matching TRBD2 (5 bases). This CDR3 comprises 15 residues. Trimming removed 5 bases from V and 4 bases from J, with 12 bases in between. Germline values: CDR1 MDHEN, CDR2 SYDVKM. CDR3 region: CASSPPGTGANVLTF. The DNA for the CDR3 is TGTGCCAGCAGTCCCCCGGGAACCGGGGCCAACGTCCTGACTTTC.

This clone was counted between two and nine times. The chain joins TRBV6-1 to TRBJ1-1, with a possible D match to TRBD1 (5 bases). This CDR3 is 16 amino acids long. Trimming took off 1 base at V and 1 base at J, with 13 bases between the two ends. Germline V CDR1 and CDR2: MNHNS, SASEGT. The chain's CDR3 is CASSEVGGGGNTEAFF. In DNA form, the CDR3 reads TGTGCCAGCAGTGAAGTCGGCGGCGGGGGGAACACTGAAGCTTTCTTT.

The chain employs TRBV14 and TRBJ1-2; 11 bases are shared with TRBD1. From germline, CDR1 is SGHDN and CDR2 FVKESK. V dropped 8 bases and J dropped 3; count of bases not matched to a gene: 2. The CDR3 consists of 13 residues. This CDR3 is CASGQGADYGYTF. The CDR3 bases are TGTGCCAGCGGACAGGGGGCTGACTATGGCTACACCTTC.

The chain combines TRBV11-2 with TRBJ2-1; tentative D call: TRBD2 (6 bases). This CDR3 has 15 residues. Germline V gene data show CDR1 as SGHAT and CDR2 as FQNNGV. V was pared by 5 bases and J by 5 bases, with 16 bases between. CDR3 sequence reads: CASSPRTTVHNEQFF. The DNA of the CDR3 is TGTGCCAGCAGCCCCCGGACTACCGTTCACAATGAGCAGTTCTTC.

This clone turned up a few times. The CDR3 loop is CASSFPPYNEQFF. The DNA for the CDR3 is TGTGCCAGCAGTTTTCCCCCATACAATGAGCAGTTCTTC. V is TRBV5-4 and J is TRBJ2-1; D uncertain. The CDR3 runs 13 residues. Trimming shortened V by 5 bases and J by 4 bases, and 10 bases separated the two germline ends. The germline CDR1 and CDR2 sequences are SGHNT and YYREEE (reference sequence).

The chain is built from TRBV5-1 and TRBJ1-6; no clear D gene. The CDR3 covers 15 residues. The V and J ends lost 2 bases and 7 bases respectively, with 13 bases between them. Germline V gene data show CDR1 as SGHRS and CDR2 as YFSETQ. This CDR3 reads CASSLVPQKNSPLHF. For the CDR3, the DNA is TGCGCCAGCAGCTTAGTACCACAAAAGAATTCACCCCTCCACTTT.

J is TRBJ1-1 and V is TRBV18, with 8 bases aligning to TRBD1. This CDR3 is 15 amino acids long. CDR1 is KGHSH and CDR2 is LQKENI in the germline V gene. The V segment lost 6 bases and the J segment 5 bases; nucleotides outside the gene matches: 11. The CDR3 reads CASSPSRQGITEAFF. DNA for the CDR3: TGTGCCAGCTCCCCGAGTCGACAGGGGATTACTGAAGCTTTCTTT.

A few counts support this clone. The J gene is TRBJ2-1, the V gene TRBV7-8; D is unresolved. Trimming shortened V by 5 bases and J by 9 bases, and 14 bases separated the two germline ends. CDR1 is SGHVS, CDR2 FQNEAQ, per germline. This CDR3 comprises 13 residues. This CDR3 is CASSPSRSGEQFF. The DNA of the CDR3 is TGTGCCAGCAGCCCTTCTCGGTCCGGTGAGCAGTTCTTC.

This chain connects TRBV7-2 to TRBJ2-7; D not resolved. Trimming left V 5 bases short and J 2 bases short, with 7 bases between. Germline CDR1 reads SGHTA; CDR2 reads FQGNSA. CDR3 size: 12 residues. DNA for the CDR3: TGTGCCAGCAGCCCCGGAGCCTACGAGCAGTACTTC. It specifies CASSPGAYEQYF.

CDR3 DNA sequence: TGTGCCACCAGCAAGACAGGTTGGGGTGAAAAACTGTTTTTT. Translating it yields CATSKTGWGEKLFF. The gene calls are TRBV15 and TRBJ1-4; possible D gene TRBD1, 6 bases. The CDR3 is 14 residues long. Germline CDR1 is LNHNV and CDR2 is YYDKDF (reference sequence). V lost 4 bases and J 7 bases, leaving 13 bases between the germline ends.

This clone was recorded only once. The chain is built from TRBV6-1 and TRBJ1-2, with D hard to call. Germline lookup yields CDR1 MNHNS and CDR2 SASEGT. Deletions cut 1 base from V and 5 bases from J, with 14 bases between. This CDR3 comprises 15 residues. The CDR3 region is CASSEDSGFRYGYTF. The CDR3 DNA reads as TGTGCCAGCAGTGAAGACTCCGGGTTTCGGTATGGCTACACCTTC.

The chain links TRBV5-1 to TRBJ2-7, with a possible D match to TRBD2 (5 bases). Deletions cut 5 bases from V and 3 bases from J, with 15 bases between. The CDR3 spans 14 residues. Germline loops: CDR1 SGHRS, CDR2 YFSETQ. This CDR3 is CASSMAPGNYEQYF. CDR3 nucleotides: TGCGCCAGCAGTATGGCGCCGGGGAACTACGAGCAGTACTTC. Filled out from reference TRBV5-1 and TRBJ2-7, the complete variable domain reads KAGVTQTPRYLIKTRGQQVTLSCSPISGHRSVSWYQQTPGQGLQFLFEYFSETQRNKGNFPGRFSGRQFSNSRSEMNVSTLELGDSALYLCASSMAPGNYEQYFGPGTRLTVT.

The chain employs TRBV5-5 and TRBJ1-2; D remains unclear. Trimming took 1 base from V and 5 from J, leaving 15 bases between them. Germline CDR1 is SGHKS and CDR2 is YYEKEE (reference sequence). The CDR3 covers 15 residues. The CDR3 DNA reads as TGTGCCAGCAGCTTGATAGCGACCGACGCATATGGCTACACCTTC. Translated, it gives CASSLIATDAYGYTF.

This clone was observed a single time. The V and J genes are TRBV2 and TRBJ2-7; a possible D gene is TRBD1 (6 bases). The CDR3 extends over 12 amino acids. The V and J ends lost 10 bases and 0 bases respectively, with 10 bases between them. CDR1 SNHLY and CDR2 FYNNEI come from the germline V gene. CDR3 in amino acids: CATTGDSYEQYF. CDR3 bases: TGTGCCACGACAGGAGACTCCTACGAGCAGTACTTC. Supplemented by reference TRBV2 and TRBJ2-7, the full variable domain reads EPEVTQTPSHQVTQMGQEVILRCVPISNHLYFYWYRQILGQKVEFLVSFYNNEISEKSEIFDDQFSVERPDGSNFTLKIRSTKLEDSAMYFCATTGDSYEQYFGPGTRLTVT.

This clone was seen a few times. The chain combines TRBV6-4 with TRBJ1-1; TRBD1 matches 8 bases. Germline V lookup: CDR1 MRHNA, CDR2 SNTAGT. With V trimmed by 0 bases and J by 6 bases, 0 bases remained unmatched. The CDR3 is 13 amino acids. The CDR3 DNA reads TGTGCCAGCAGTGACTCACAGGGGGCTGAAGCTTTCTTT. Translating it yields CASSDSQGAEAFF.

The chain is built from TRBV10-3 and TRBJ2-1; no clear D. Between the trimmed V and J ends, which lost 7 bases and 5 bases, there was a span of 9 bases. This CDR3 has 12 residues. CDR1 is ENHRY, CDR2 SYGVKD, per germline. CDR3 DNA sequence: TGTGCCATCACCTCCCTCGACAATGAGCAGTTCTTC. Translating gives CAITSLDNEQFF.

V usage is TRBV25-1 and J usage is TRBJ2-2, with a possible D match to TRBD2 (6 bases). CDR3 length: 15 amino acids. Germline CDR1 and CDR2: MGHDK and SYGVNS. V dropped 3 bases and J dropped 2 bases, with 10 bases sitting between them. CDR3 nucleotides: TGTGCCAGCAGTGAGAGGGGAGGAAACACCGGGGAGCTGTTTTTT. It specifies CASSERGGNTGELFF. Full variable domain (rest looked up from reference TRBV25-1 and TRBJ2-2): EADIYQTPRYLVIGTGKKITLECSQTMGHDKMYWYQQDPGMELHLIHYSYGVNSTEKGDLSSESTVSRIRTEHFPLTLESARPSHTSQYLCASSERGGNTGELFFGEGSRLTVL.

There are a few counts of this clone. The CDR3 nucleotides read TGTGCCAGCACCGGACTTTCGGGGGAGGAAAAACTGTTTTTT. It codes for CASTGLSGEEKLFF. The chain couples TRBV6-5 to TRBJ1-4; D might be TRBD1 (5 bases). Trimming took 7 bases from V and 8 from J, leaving 17 bases between them. CDR1 is MNHEY and CDR2 is SVGAGI in the germline V gene. The CDR3 consists of 14 residues.

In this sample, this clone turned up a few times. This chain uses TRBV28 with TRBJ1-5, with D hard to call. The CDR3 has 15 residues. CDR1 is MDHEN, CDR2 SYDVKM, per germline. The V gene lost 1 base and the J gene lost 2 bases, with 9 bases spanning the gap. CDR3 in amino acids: CASSLSLAGNQPQHF. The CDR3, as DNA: TGTGCCAGCAGTTTATCTTTGGCGGGCAATCAGCCCCAGCATTTT.

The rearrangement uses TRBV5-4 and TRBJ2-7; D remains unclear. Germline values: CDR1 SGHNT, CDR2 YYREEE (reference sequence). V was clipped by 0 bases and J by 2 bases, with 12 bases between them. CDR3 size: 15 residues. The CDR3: CASSLGSGPPYEQYF. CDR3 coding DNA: TGTGCCAGCAGCTTGGGGTCTGGGCCCCCCTACGAGCAGTACTTC.

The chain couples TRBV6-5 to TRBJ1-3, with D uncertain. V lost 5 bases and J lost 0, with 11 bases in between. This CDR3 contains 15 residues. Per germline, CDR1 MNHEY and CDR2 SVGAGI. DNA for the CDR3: TGTGCCAGCAGTCTTACAGTTGACTCTGGAAACACCATATATTTT. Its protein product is CASSLTVDSGNTIYF.

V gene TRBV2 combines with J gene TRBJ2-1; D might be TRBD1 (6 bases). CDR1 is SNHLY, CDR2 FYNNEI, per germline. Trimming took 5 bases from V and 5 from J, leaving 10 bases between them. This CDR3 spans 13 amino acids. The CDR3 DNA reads TGTGCCAGCAGTCCAACAGGGAACAATGAGCAGTTCTTC. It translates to CASSPTGNNEQFF.

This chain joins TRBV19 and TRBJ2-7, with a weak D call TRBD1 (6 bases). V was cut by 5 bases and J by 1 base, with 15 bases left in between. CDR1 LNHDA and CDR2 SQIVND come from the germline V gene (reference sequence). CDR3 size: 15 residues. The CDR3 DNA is TGTGCCAGTAGTGAGGACAGCCAGACTTCCTACGAGCAGTACTTC. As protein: CASSEDSQTSYEQYF.

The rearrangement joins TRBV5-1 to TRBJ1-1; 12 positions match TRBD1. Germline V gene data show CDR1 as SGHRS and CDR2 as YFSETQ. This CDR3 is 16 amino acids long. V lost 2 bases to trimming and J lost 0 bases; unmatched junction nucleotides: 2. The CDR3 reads CASSLGTGGMNTEAFF. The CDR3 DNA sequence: TGCGCCAGCAGCTTAGGGACAGGGGGCATGAACACTGAAGCTTTCTTT.

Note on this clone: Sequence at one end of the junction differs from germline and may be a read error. The CDR3 loop is CASSHRVNSQYF. CDR3 in DNA: TGTGCCAGCAGCCACAGGGTGAACAGTCAGTACTTC. The rearrangement joins TRBV7-2 to TRBJ2-4; perhaps TRBD1 as D (6 bases). Germline values: CDR1 SGHTA, CDR2 FQGNSA. This CDR3 spans 12 amino acids.

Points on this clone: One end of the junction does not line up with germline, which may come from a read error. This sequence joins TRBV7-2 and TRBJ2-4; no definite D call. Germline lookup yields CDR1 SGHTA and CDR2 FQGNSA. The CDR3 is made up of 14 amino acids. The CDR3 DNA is TGTGCCAGCAGCTGGGCATTACAAAAAAACAGTCAGTACTTC. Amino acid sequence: CASSWALQKNSQYF.

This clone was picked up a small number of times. The CDR3 sequence is CASSLTLDGYTF. CDR3 DNA: TGCGCCAGCAGCTTGACCTTAGATGGCTACACCTTC. The V gene is TRBV5-1, the J gene TRBJ1-2; D gene uncertain. V dropped 1 base and J dropped 6 bases, with 7 bases sitting between them. This CDR3 is 12 amino acids long. Germline V gene lookup returns CDR1 SGHRS and CDR2 YFSETQ.

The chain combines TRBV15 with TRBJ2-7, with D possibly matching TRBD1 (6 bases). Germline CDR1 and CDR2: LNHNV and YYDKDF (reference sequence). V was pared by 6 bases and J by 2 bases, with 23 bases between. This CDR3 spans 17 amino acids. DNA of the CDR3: TGTGCCACCAGTACCTTGGGACAACGGGCTATTACCTACGAGCAGTACTTC. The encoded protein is CATSTLGQRAITYEQYF. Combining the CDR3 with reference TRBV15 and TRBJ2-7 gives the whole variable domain DAMVIQNPRYQVTQFGKPVTLSCSQTLNHNVMYWYQQKSSQAPKLLFHYYDKDFNNEADTPDNFQSRRPNTSFCFLDIRSPGLGDTAMYLCATSTLGQRAITYEQYFGPGTRLTVT.

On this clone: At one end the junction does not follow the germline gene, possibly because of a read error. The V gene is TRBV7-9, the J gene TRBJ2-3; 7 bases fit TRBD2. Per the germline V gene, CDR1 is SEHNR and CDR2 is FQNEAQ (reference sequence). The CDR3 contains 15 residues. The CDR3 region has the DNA TGTTCCAGCAGCTTACTAGCGAGTAGCACAGATACGCAGTATTTT. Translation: CSSSLLASSTDTQYF.

The CDR3 region has the DNA TGTGCCAGCAGCCAGGTTGGGGGGTCCGCCTATGGCTACACCTTC. Translated: CASSQVGGSAYGYTF. The chain employs TRBV4-2 and TRBJ1-2, with a weak D call TRBD1 (5 bases). This CDR3 region has 15 residues. V lost 3 bases to trimming and J lost 4 bases, with 15 bases between them. Germline V gene data show CDR1 as LGHNA and CDR2 as YNFKEQ.

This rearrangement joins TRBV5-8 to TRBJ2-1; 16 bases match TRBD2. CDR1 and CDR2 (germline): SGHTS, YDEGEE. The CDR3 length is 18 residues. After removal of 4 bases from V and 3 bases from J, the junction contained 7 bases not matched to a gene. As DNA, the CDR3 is TGTGCCAGCAGCGCGGGACTAGCGGGAGGGTCCTACTACAATGAGCAGTTCTTC. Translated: CASSAGLAGGSYYNEQFF. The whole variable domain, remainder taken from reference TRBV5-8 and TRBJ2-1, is EAGVTQSPTHLIKTRGQQATLRCSPISGHTSVYWYQQALGLGLQFLLWYDEGEERNRGNFPPRFSGRQFPNYSSELNVNALELEDSALYLCASSAGLAGGSYYNEQFFGPGTRLTVL.

This chain's CDR3 is CASSIGTSGSRGEQFF. The CDR3 DNA sequence: TGTGCCAGTAGTATCGGGACTAGCGGGAGTCGGGGTGAGCAGTTCTTC. V and J are TRBV19 and TRBJ2-1; the match to TRBD2 covers 14 bases. The CDR3 runs to 16 residues. Germline loops: CDR1 LNHDA, CDR2 SQIVND (reference sequence). V was pared by 3 bases and J by 9 bases, with 7 bases of the junction left unmatched.